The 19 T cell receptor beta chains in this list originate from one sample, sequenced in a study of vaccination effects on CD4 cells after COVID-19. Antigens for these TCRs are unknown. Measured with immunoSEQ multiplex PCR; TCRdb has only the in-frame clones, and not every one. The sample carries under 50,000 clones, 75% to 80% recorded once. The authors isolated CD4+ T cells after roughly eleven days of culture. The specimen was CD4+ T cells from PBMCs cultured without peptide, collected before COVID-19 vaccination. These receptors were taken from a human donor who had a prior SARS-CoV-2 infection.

The CDR3 loop is CASDVAGSGYNEQFF. The CDR3 coding sequence is TGCGCCTCCGATGTAGCGGGGAGTGGATACAATGAGCAGTTCTTC. This chain connects TRBV5-1 to TRBJ2-1; TRBD2 agrees at 8 bases. Germline CDR1 is SGHRS and CDR2 is YFSETQ. The CDR3 sequence is 15 residues long. Germline trimming cut 10 bases from V and 4 bases from J; bases unmatched to any gene: 13. Full variable domain (missing parts from reference TRBV5-1 and TRBJ2-1): KAGVTQTPRYLIKTRGQQVTLSCSPISGHRSVSWYQQTPGQGLQFLFEYFSETQRNKGNFPGRFSGRQFSNSRSEMNVSTLELGDSALYLCASDVAGSGYNEQFFGPGTRLTVL.

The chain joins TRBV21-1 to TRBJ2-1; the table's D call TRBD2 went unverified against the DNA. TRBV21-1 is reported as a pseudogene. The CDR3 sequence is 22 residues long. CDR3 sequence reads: CASSNGRKALLAGGPFSHEQFF. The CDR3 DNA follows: TGTGCCAGCAGCAACGGCCGGAAGGCCCTCCTAGCGGGAGGGCCATTCTCCCATGAGCAGTTCTTC.

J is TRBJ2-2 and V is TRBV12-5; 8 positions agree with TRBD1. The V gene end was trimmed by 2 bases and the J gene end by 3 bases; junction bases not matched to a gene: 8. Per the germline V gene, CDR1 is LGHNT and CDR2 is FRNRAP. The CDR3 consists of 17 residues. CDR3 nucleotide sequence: TGTGCTAGTGGTTTGACTTACGGGACAGGCGACACCGGGGAGCTGTTTTTT. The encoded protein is CASGLTYGTGDTGELFF.

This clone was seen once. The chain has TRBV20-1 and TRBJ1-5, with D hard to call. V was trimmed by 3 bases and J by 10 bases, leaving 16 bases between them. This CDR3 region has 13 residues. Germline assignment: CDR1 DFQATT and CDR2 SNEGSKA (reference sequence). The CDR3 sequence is CSASMSVTDPQHF. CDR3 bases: TGCAGTGCTAGTATGTCAGTCACAGACCCCCAGCATTTT.

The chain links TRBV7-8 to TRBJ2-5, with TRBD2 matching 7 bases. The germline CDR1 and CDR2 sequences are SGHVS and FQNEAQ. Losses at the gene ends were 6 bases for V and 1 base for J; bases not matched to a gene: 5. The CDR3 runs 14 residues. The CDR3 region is CASSGGTTQETQYF. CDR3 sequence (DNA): TGTGCCAGCAGTGGCGGGACTACCCAAGAGACCCAGTACTTC.

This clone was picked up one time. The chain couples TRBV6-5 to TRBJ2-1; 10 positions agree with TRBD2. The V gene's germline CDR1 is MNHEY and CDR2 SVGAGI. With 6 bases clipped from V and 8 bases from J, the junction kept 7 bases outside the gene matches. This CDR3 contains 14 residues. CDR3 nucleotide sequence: TGTGCCAGCAGCCGGAGCGGGGGGGCGGATGAGCAGTTCTTC. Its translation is CASSRSGGADEQFF.

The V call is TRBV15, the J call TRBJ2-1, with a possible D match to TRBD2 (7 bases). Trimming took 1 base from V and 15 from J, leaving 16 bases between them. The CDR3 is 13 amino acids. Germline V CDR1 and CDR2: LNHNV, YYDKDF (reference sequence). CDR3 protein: CATSRVGGGVRFF. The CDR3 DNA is TGTGCCACCAGCAGAGTTGGAGGGGGGGTAAGGTTCTTC.

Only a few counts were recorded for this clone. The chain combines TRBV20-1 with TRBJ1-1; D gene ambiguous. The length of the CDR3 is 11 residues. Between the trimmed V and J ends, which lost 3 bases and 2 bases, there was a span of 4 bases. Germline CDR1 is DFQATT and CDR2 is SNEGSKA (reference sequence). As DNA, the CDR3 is TGCAGTGCTAGTCTCAACACTGAAGCTTTCTTT. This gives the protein CSASLNTEAFF.

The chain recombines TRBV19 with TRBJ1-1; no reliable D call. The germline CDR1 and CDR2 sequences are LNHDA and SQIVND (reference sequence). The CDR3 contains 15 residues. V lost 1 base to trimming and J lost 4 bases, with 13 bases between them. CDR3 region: CASSIVPPLGTEAFF. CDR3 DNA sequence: TGTGCCAGTAGTATAGTTCCGCCGCTTGGCACTGAAGCTTTCTTT.

The CDR3 coding sequence is TGCGCCAGCAGCGGGGACAGTTCATCGGGATCACCCCTCCACTTT. The encoded protein is CASSGDSSSGSPLHF. This sequence joins TRBV5-1 and TRBJ1-6, with 7 bases that match TRBD1. The CDR3 covers 15 residues. Germline assignment: CDR1 SGHRS and CDR2 YFSETQ. V was clipped by 4 bases and J by 10 bases; unmatched bases: 11.

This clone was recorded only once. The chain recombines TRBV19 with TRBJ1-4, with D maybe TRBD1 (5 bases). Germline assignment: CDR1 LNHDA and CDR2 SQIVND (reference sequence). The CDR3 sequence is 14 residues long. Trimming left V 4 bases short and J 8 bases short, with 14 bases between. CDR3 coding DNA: TGTGCCAGTAGTAGGGACGGGACCGCAGAAAAACTGTTTTTT. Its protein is CASSRDGTAEKLFF.

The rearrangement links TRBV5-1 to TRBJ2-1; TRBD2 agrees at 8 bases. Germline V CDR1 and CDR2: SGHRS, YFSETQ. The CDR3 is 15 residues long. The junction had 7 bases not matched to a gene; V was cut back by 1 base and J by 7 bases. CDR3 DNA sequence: TGCGCCAGCAGCTTGCTCGTTAGCGGGGCTAATGAGCAGTTCTTC. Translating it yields CASSLLVSGANEQFF.

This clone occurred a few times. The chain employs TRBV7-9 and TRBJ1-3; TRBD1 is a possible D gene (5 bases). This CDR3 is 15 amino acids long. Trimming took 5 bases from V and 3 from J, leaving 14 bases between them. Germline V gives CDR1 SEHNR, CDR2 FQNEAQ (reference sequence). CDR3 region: CASSLNQGGGNTIYF. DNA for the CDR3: TGTGCCAGCAGCCTGAACCAGGGCGGTGGAAACACCATATATTTT.

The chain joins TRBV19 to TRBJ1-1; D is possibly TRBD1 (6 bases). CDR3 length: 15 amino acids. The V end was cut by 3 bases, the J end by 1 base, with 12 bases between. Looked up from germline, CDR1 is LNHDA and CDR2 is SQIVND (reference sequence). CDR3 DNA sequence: TGTGCCAGTAGTATCCCCCGCAGGGGGAACACTGAAGCTTTCTTT. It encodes CASSIPRRGNTEAFF.

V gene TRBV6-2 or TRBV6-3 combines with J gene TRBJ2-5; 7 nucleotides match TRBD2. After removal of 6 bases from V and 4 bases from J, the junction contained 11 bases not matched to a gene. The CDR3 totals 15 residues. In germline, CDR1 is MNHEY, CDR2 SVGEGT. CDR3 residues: CASSHHIAGGETQYF. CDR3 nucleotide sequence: TGTGCCAGCAGCCACCATATAGCGGGTGGAGAGACCCAGTACTTC.

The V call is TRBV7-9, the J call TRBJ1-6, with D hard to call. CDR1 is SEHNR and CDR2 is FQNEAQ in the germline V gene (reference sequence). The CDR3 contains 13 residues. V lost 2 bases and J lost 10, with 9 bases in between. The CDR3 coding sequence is TGTGCCAGCAGCTTAAATTCGGAGTCACCCCTCCACTTT. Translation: CASSLNSESPLHF.

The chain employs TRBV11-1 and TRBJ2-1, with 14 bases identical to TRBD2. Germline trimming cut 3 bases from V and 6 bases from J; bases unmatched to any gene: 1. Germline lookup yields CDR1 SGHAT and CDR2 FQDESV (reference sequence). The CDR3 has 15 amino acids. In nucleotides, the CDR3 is TGTGCCAGCAGCTTTGGACTAGCGGGGGGCAATGAGCAGTTCTTC. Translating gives CASSFGLAGGNEQFF.

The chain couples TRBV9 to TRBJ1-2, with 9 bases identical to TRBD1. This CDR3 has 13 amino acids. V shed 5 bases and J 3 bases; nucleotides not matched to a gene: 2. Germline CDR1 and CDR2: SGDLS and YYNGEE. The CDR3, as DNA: TGTGCCAGCAGGAGGACAGGGGACTATGGCTACACCTTC. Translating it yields CASRRTGDYGYTF.

This CDR3 is CASSIYGTGLIRYGYTF. The CDR3 nucleotides read TGTGCCAGTAGTATATACGGGACAGGACTCATTAGATATGGCTACACCTTC. The chain combines TRBV19 with TRBJ1-2, with 8 bases lining up with TRBD1. J was trimmed by 5 bases and V by 2 bases; bases with no gene match: 13. Per germline, CDR1 LNHDA and CDR2 SQIVND (reference sequence). The CDR3 totals 17 residues.